Given below is one TCR beta chain in context. Germline assignment: CDR1 SGHTA and CDR2 FQGNSA. V was pared by 7 bases and J by 8 bases, with 8 bases between. This CDR3 contains 10 residues. This sample was included in a study of blood T cell repertoires in COVID-19. The assay was immunoSEQ multiplex PCR, and TCRdb's table has in-frame clones only and misses some. The repertoire includes 260,000 or so clones, 81% of them detected once, and around 7.2% sits in the top ten. V is TRBV7-2 and J is TRBJ1-2; no reliable D call. The sequenced sample was peripheral blood. This receptor was obtained from an elderly woman with COVID-19, enrolled during active disease. The CDR3 DNA reads as TGTGCCAGCACGAACGGGGGCTACACCTTC. It encodes CASTNGGYTF.